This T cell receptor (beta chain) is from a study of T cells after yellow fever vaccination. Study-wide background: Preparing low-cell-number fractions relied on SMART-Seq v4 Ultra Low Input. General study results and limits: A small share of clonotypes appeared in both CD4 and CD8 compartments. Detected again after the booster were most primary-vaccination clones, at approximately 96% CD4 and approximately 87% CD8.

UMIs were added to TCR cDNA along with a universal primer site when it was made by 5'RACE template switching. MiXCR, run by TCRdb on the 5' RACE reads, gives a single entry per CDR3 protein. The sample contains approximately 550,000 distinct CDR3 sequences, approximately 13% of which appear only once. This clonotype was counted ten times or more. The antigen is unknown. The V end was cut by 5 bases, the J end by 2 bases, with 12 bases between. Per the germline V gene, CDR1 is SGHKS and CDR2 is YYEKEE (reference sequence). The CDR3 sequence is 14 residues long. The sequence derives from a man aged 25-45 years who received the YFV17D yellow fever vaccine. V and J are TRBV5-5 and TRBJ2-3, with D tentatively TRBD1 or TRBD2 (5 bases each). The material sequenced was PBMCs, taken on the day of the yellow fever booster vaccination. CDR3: CASRWDGHTDTQYF. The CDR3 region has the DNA TGTGCCAGCAGATGGGACGGACACACAGATACGCAGTATTTT.